Below, 12 T cell receptor beta chains from the same sample are listed, as sequenced in a study of shared clonotypes between healthy human individuals. Clones were read by immunoSEQ multiplex PCR, and TCRdb kept only the in-frame ones, dropping some. The sample records about 1.5 million clones, 98% being singletons. Material for sequencing was naive CD4+ T cells sorted from blood. Subset denoted: CD45RA+ positively selected. These receptors all stem from a man aged 25 to 40 in good health.

CDR3 sequence: CASSARLAGDRELFF. In DNA, the CDR3 is TGTGCCAGCAGCGCTCGACTAGCGGGTGATCGGGAGCTGTTTTTT. This sequence joins TRBV28 and TRBJ2-2; 10 bases line up with TRBD2. This CDR3 comprises 15 residues. Germline V gene lookup returns CDR1 MDHEN and CDR2 SYDVKM. The V segment lost 6 bases and the J segment 9 bases; nucleotides outside the gene matches: 10.

V is TRBV27 and J is TRBJ2-2; maybe TRBD1 (6 bases). The CDR3 spans 15 residues. Germline V gene lookup returns CDR1 MNHEY and CDR2 SMNVEV (reference sequence). Trimming left V 2 bases short and J 5 bases short, with 12 bases between. The CDR3: CASSLRKGETGELFF. The CDR3 nucleotides read TGTGCCAGCAGTTTACGGAAGGGGGAAACCGGGGAGCTGTTTTTT.

The chain uses TRBV18 and TRBJ2-1; perhaps TRBD2 as D (6 bases). Trimming shortened V by 3 bases and J by 7 bases, and 16 bases separated the two germline ends. This CDR3 comprises 15 residues. CDR1 KGHSH and CDR2 LQKENI come from the germline V gene. The CDR3 loop is CASSPGLPDLNEQFF. The CDR3 DNA reads as TGTGCCAGCTCACCTGGACTACCCGACTTGAATGAGCAGTTCTTC.

The V call is TRBV7-6, the J call TRBJ2-7; D is unclear. CDR3 length equals 12 residues. V was trimmed by 2 bases and J by 2 bases, leaving 4 bases between them. CDR1 is SGHVS and CDR2 is FNYEAQ in the germline V gene. CDR3 protein: CASSLCAYEQYF. In nucleotides, the CDR3 is TGTGCCAGCAGCTTATGTGCCTACGAGCAGTACTTC.

The CDR3 loop is CASSLGLAGVNEQFF. CDR3 coding DNA: TGTGCCAGCAGCTTAGGATTAGCGGGAGTAAATGAGCAGTTCTTC. The V and J genes are TRBV7-2 and TRBJ2-1; TRBD2 agrees at 9 bases. The CDR3 has 15 residues. V trimming: 1 base; J trimming: 7 bases; junction bases outside the gene matches: 5. Germline CDR1 and CDR2: SGHTA and FQGNSA.

This chain connects TRBV19 to TRBJ1-5; D perhaps matches TRBD1 (6 bases). CDR1 and CDR2 (germline): LNHDA, SQIVND (reference sequence). The CDR3 runs to 16 residues. The V gene lost 4 bases and the J gene lost 5 bases, with 18 bases spanning the gap. CDR3 region: CASSKEGHNVYQPQHF. The CDR3 coding sequence is TGTGCCAGTAGTAAGGAGGGACATAACGTGTATCAGCCCCAGCATTTT.

The chain links TRBV7-9 to TRBJ1-1; weak D call: TRBD1 (5 bases). Germline-derived CDR1 and CDR2 are SEHNR and FQNEAQ (reference sequence). The CDR3 totals 13 residues. V was cut by 5 bases and J by 3 bases, with 10 bases left in between. Written as DNA, the CDR3 is TGTGCCAGCAGCCCCCCAGGGTACACTGAAGCTTTCTTT. Protein: CASSPPGYTEAFF.

The V gene is TRBV6-1, the J gene TRBJ2-7, with D possibly matching TRBD2 (5 bases). V was trimmed by 6 bases and J by 3 bases, leaving 15 bases between them. The germline CDR1 and CDR2 sequences are MNHNS and SASEGT. This CDR3 spans 14 amino acids. CDR3 residues: CASSWTRLHYEQYF. The CDR3 coding sequence is TGTGCCAGCAGCTGGACTCGTCTTCACTACGAGCAGTACTTC.

The genes are TRBV5-5 and TRBJ2-7, with no clear D. The V gene's germline CDR1 is SGHKS and CDR2 YYEKEE (reference sequence). Trimming took off 4 bases at V and 0 bases at J, with 11 bases between the two ends. There are 14 residues in the CDR3. The CDR3 loop is CASSATGISYEQYF. The DNA for the CDR3 is TGTGCCAGCAGCGCTACGGGTATCTCCTACGAGCAGTACTTC.

The rearrangement joins TRBV18 to TRBJ2-5; D unclear. The V and J ends lost 0 bases and 4 bases respectively, with 15 bases between them. CDR3 size: 16 residues. The germline V gene has CDR1 KGHSH and CDR2 LQKENI. CDR3 region: CASSPPKGSDGETQYF. The CDR3 DNA sequence: TGTGCCAGCTCACCACCCAAAGGATCGGACGGAGAGACCCAGTACTTC.

The chain combines TRBV28 with TRBJ1-2, with D possibly being TRBD1 (6 bases). Germline V gene lookup returns CDR1 MDHEN and CDR2 SYDVKM. The ends were cut back, 10 bases at V and 7 bases at J, with 22 bases in the middle. The CDR3 contains 14 residues. CDR3 loop: CATTKFNRVGGYTF. The CDR3 DNA follows: TGTGCCACCACCAAATTTAACAGGGTCGGTGGCTACACCTTC.

This chain links TRBV9 with TRBJ2-2; possibly TRBD2 for D (5 bases). The germline gives CDR1 SGDLS, CDR2 YYNGEE. V was shortened by 3 bases and J by 1 base, with 10 bases between the two germline ends. This CDR3 is 15 amino acids long. The chain's CDR3 is CASSGISGNTGELFF. The CDR3 DNA reads as TGTGCCAGCAGCGGAATAAGCGGGAACACCGGGGAGCTGTTTTTT.